The 13 T cell receptor beta chains below come from one sample, sequenced in a study of cytomegalovirus exposure and HLA in healthy donors. PCR was performed using 60 Vbeta and 13 Jbeta primers. The table came from immunoSEQ multiplex PCR; TCRdb's copy has only in-frame clones and leaves some out. The profile shows around 120,000 clones, 76% of them singletons. Sequenced: PBMCs. Source of these receptors: a man aged 45-60 years in good health and CMV-seropositive.

This clone was seen a few times. The chain uses TRBV11-2 and TRBJ2-2, with D perhaps TRBD1 (7 bases). This CDR3 is 16 amino acids long. V lost 5 bases and J 2 bases, leaving 15 bases between the germline ends. Germline V CDR1 and CDR2: SGHAT, FQNNGV. The CDR3, as DNA: TGTGCCAGCAGCATTCGGAGGGACAGTAACACCGGGGAGCTGTTTTTT. Translating gives CASSIRRDSNTGELFF.

The chain couples TRBV7-9 to TRBJ2-3, with 9 bases that match TRBD1. V lost 5 bases and J lost 4; bases outside the gene matches: 7. The germline V gene encodes CDR1 SEHNR and CDR2 FQNEAQ (reference sequence). The CDR3 sequence is 15 residues long. CDR3 nucleotide sequence: TGTGCCAGCAGCCAACAGGGGGCTAATGCAGATACGCAGTATTTT. It translates to CASSQQGANADTQYF.

Only one count was recorded for this clone. The rearrangement joins TRBV28 to TRBJ2-5, with a tentative D call TRBD1 (5 bases). CDR1 is MDHEN, CDR2 SYDVKM, per germline. Trimming took 2 bases from V and 6 from J, leaving 13 bases between them. The CDR3 sequence is 14 residues long. The CDR3 bases are TGTGCCAGCAGTTTACTAGGGGATGGGAAGACCCAGTACTTC. It is translated as CASSLLGDGKTQYF.

The chain carries TRBV2 and TRBJ2-7, with a weak D call TRBD1 (6 bases). The CDR3 is made up of 15 amino acids. Germline V gene data show CDR1 as SNHLY and CDR2 as FYNNEI. V shed 3 bases and J shed 2 bases, with 14 bases lying between them. CDR3 sequence reads: CASSDGKGVTYEQYF. Written as DNA, the CDR3 is TGTGCCAGCAGTGATGGGAAGGGGGTGACCTACGAGCAGTACTTC.

This clone was recorded a few times. The same CDR3 can be traced to other DNA sequences in this sample. The chain has TRBV19 and TRBJ1-3, with D perhaps TRBD1 (5 bases). Between the trimmed V and J ends, which lost 3 bases and 4 bases, there was a span of 13 bases. Germline CDR1 LNHDA, CDR2 SQIVND (reference sequence). The CDR3 extends over 15 amino acids. This CDR3 reads CASSMGRGSGNTIYF. CDR3 in DNA: TGTGCCAGTAGTATGGGTAGGGGCTCAGGAAACACCATATATTTT.

The chain couples TRBV28 to TRBJ2-1; D ambiguous. The CDR3 sequence is 11 residues long. V was trimmed by 4 bases and J by 7 bases, leaving 5 bases between them. Germline V gene lookup returns CDR1 MDHEN and CDR2 SYDVKM. CDR3 sequence reads: CASSSNNEQFF. The CDR3 DNA is TGTGCCAGCAGTTCCAATAATGAGCAGTTCTTC. Filled out from reference TRBV28 and TRBJ2-1, the complete variable domain reads DVKVTQSSRYLVKRTGEKVFLECVQDMDHENMFWYRQDPGLGLRLIYFSYDVKMKEKGDIPEGYSVSREKKERFSLILESASTNQTSMYLCASSSNNEQFFGPGTRLTVL.

The chain recombines TRBV19 with TRBJ2-3; TRBD1 agrees at 7 bases. V dropped 5 bases and J dropped 3; count of bases not matched to a gene: 5. The CDR3 extends over 14 amino acids. Germline V gives CDR1 LNHDA, CDR2 SQIVND (reference sequence). DNA for the CDR3: TGTGCCAGTAGTCGACAGGGTGGGACAGATACGCAGTATTTT. Protein: CASSRQGGTDTQYF.

The gene calls are TRBV7-9 and TRBJ1-1; D is unresolved. V lost 5 bases, J lost 2 bases, and 15 bases lay in between. This CDR3 has 15 amino acids. Germline V gives CDR1 SEHNR, CDR2 FQNEAQ (reference sequence). This chain's CDR3 is CASSPVGRSNTEAFF. In DNA, the CDR3 is TGTGCCAGCAGCCCCGTGGGCCGATCAAACACTGAAGCTTTCTTT.

The chain combines TRBV19 with TRBJ2-1, with TRBD2 matching over 8 bases. Germline V CDR1 and CDR2: LNHDA, SQIVND (reference sequence). With V trimmed by 6 bases and J by 6 bases, 10 bases remained unmatched. The CDR3 totals 15 residues. CDR3 nucleotides: TGTGCCAGTAGAGCCGAGGGGCTAGCGGGCAATGAGCAGTTCTTC. It specifies CASRAEGLAGNEQFF.

V usage is TRBV5-8 and J usage is TRBJ1-1; a weak D match, TRBD1 (6 bases). The length of the CDR3 is 13 residues. Germline V gives CDR1 SGHTS, CDR2 YDEGEE. Trimming stripped 2 bases from V and 6 bases from J, with 11 bases between. The CDR3 coding sequence is TGTGCCAGCAGCTTATTGACAGGATCTGAAGCTTTCTTT. As protein: CASSLLTGSEAFF.

Only a few counts were recorded for this clone. In DNA, the CDR3 is TGCAGCGTTGTTGGTAGCGACTTCTACGAGCAGTACTTC. This codes for CSVVGSDFYEQYF. The genes are TRBV29-1 and TRBJ2-7; tentatively, D is TRBD2 (5 bases). Germline CDR1 reads SQVTM; CDR2 reads ANQGSEA. This CDR3 is 13 amino acids long. Trimming cost V 4 bases and J 3 bases, with 13 bases left between them.

This chain uses TRBV5-1 with TRBJ1-1; a weak D match, TRBD1 (6 bases). The CDR3 totals 13 residues. CDR1 is SGHRS, CDR2 YFSETQ, per germline. The V end lost 5 bases, the J end lost 3 bases, and 11 bases lay between the germline ends. CDR3 bases: TGCGCCAGCAGAGGGGGGGTGGACACTGAAGCTTTCTTT. Translated: CASRGGVDTEAFF.

V and J are TRBV10-3 and TRBJ2-3, with TRBD2 identical over 8 bases. Germline V gives CDR1 ENHRY, CDR2 SYGVKD. The CDR3 is 15 amino acids. Germline trimming cut 9 bases from V and 0 bases from J; bases unmatched to any gene: 8. The CDR3, as DNA: TGTGCCATACGAAGCGGGAGTGATAGCACAGATACGCAGTATTTT. Encoded protein: CAIRSGSDSTDTQYF.